This T cell receptor (beta chain) was documented in a study of shared clonotypes between healthy human individuals. Findings and caveats of the study: Among non-shared clonotypes, generation probabilities were lower than among those shared by all four donors.

Every immunoSEQ plate was one replicate of a subset's evenly spread DNA. On sorted subsets, replicate PCRs used about 200 ng DNA, or tens of thousands of T cell genomes. As originally analysed: Filtering differed, since immunoSEQ gave only junction sequences and no quality scores. Some clones are missing from TCRdb's copy, which holds only in-frame ones; the method was immunoSEQ multiplex PCR. That table furnishes V, J and clone size, whereas the DNA furnished D and trimming. The data hold about a million clones, with about 80% observed a single time. The CDR3 loop spans 13 amino acids. Germline-derived CDR1 and CDR2 are SGHRS and YFSETQ. V shed 4 bases and J shed 1 base, with 8 bases lying between them. With respect to this clone: Its antigen remains unidentified. The same CDR3 arises from other DNA sequences in this sample as well.

Material for sequencing was memory CD4+ T cells from PBMCs. As for subset: CD45RA-negative fraction. This TCR came from a man aged 18 to 30 in good health. Some clones in this sample may be carry-over from other donors' samples. This sequence joins TRBV5-1 and TRBJ2-5; D unclear. CDR3 residues: CASSPSAQETQYF. DNA of the CDR3: TGCGCCAGCAGCCCCTCAGCCCAAGAGACCCAGTACTTC.